Below are 21 T cell receptor beta chains sequenced from a single sample in a study of CD8 T cells in Susac syndrome. RNA, at about 0.45 to 1 ug, was reverse transcribed with random hexamers. TCRdb reanalysed the immunoSEQ multiplex PCR reads using MiXCR and keeps one entry per CDR3 protein. Of approximately 220,000 distinct CDR3 sequences listed, 85% to 95% were seen once; the top ten hold 0.082%. Input material: CD4+ T cells from PBMCs. The receptor source for this set is a human donor with multiple sclerosis.

The CDR3 spells CSASDRRSSYEQYV. The CDR3 DNA sequence: TGCAGTGCCAGCGACAGGCGAAGCTCCTACGAGCAGTACGTC. The chain is built from TRBV20-1 and TRBJ2-7; possibly TRBD1 for D (6 bases). CDR3 length: 14 amino acids. The germline gives CDR1 DFQATT, CDR2 SNEGSKA (reference sequence). V was shortened by 6 bases and J by 0 bases, with 15 bases between the two germline ends.

This chain connects TRBV30 to TRBJ1-4; D remains ambiguous. V was trimmed by 4 bases and J by 3 bases, leaving 9 bases between them. Germline-derived CDR1 and CDR2 are GTSNPN and SVGIG (reference sequence). The CDR3 length is 13 residues. Written as DNA, the CDR3 is TGTGCCTGGAAGGCTGATGCTAATGAAAAACTGTTTTTT. Its translation: CAWKADANEKLFF.

The V and J genes are TRBV24-1 and TRBJ2-1, with D maybe TRBD1 (7 bases). This CDR3 has 15 amino acids. The germline V gene has CDR1 KGHDR and CDR2 SFDVKD. V shed 5 bases and J shed 13 bases, with 23 bases lying between them. CDR3 region: CATSATSEQGTLQFF. The CDR3 bases are TGTGCCACCAGTGCTACTTCTGAACAGGGGACTCTTCAGTTCTTC.

This rearrangement joins TRBV3-1 to TRBJ1-6; TRBD1 matches at 8 bases. The CDR3 is made up of 15 amino acids. The V segment lost 0 bases and the J segment 8 bases; nucleotides outside the gene matches: 3. The germline V gene encodes CDR1 LGHDT and CDR2 YNNKEL (reference sequence). CDR3 DNA sequence: TGTGCCAGCAGCCAAGATTACAGGGGGGATTCACCCCTCCACTTT. Translated: CASSQDYRGDSPLHF.

The chain joins TRBV19 to TRBJ1-1; D ambiguous. Trimming took 5 bases from V and 9 from J, leaving 13 bases between them. This CDR3 has 12 amino acids. CDR1 and CDR2 from the germline V gene are LNHDA and SQIVND (reference sequence). This chain's CDR3 is CASSPSGAKAFF. The CDR3, as DNA: TGTGCCAGTAGTCCCAGTGGCGCAAAAGCTTTCTTT.

The CDR3: CASTPSGRGWNTQYF. CDR3 nucleotides: TGTGCCAGCACCCCAAGTGGCAGGGGGTGGAATACGCAGTATTTT. The chain combines TRBV3-1 with TRBJ2-3, with 7 positions matching TRBD1. This CDR3 region has 15 residues. The germline V gene has CDR1 LGHDT and CDR2 YNNKEL (reference sequence). V trimming: 7 bases; J trimming: 7 bases; junction bases outside the gene matches: 14.

This chain links TRBV25-1 with TRBJ2-3; D unresolved. The CDR3 has 11 residues. The germline V gene has CDR1 MGHDK and CDR2 SYGVNS. The germline V and J ends were trimmed by 4 bases and 7 bases, with 6 bases remaining between them. CDR3 residues: CASSGVNTQYF. CDR3 coding DNA: TGTGCCAGCAGTGGGGTGAATACGCAGTATTTT.

This rearrangement joins TRBV12-3 or TRBV12-4 to TRBJ2-2; 12 positions agree with TRBD1. The CDR3 extends over 15 amino acids. J gave up 6 bases and V 5 bases, and 4 bases lay outside the gene matches. The CDR3 region has the DNA TGTGCCAGCAGTCCAGGGACAGGGGGCCCCGGGGAGCTGTTTTTT. Protein sequence: CASSPGTGGPGELFF.

This chain links TRBV27 with TRBJ2-1; TRBD1 matches at 11 bases. The CDR3 loop spans 16 amino acids. The germline V gene has CDR1 MNHEY and CDR2 SMNVEV (reference sequence). V was pared by 2 bases and J by 4 bases, with 4 bases of the junction left unmatched. The CDR3 DNA is TGTGCCAGCAGTTTAAGGGGACAGGGGGGATACAATGAGCAGTTCTTC. The encoded protein is CASSLRGQGGYNEQFF.

The chain carries TRBV11-2 and TRBJ2-7; no reliable D call. CDR1 and CDR2 from the germline V gene are SGHAT and FQNNGV. The CDR3 is 14 residues long. The CDR3 nucleotides read TGTGCCAGCAGCCTAGACACAAATACCTACGAGCAGTACGTC. Translation gives CASSLDTNTYEQYV.

The chain recombines TRBV28 with TRBJ2-1; D possibly corresponds to TRBD2 (7 bases). Trimming shortened V by 5 bases and J by 4 bases, and 15 bases separated the two germline ends. The CDR3 runs to 15 residues. Germline values: CDR1 MDHEN, CDR2 SYDVKM. The CDR3: CASSPPGGPYNEQFF. Here the CDR3 DNA reads TGTGCCAGCAGTCCCCCGGGGGGCCCGTACAATGAGCAGTTCTTC. The full variable domain, in which reference TRBV28 and TRBJ2-1 provide the parts outside the CDR3, is DVKVTQSSRYLVKRTGEKVFLECVQDMDHENMFWYRQDPGLGLRLIYFSYDVKMKEKGDIPEGYSVSREKKERFSLILESASTNQTSMYLCASSPPGGPYNEQFFGPGTRLTVL.

The J gene is TRBJ2-1, the V gene TRBV30; TRBD2 agrees at 9 bases. Germline CDR1 is GTSNPN and CDR2 is SVGIG (reference sequence). The CDR3 contains 15 residues. V lost 3 bases, J lost 7 bases, and 10 bases stayed unmatched. The CDR3 is CAWSPSGTSLNEQFF. In nucleotides, the CDR3 is TGTGCCTGGAGCCCGAGCGGGACTAGCTTGAATGAGCAGTTCTTC.

The rearrangement joins TRBV6-6 to TRBJ2-3; D may be TRBD1 or TRBD2 (5 bases each). Trimming left V 6 bases short and J 10 bases short, with 14 bases between. CDR1 and CDR2 from the germline V gene are MNHNY and SVGAGI (reference sequence). This CDR3 has 12 residues. The CDR3 loop is CASSSRGLAQYF. CDR3 DNA sequence: TGTGCCAGCAGCTCGAGGGGTCTCGCGCAGTATTTT.

This chain links TRBV29-1 with TRBJ1-5, with D unresolved. From germline, CDR1 is SQVTM and CDR2 ANQGSEA. The length of the CDR3 is 10 residues. With 1 base removed from V and 7 bases from J, the gap between germline ends came to 2 bases. The CDR3 here is CSVEVQPQHF. The DNA of the CDR3 is TGCAGCGTTGAAGTGCAGCCCCAGCATTTT.

The V and J genes are TRBV5-1 and TRBJ2-3; D unclear. Between the trimmed V and J ends, which lost 2 bases and 4 bases, there was a span of 11 bases. Germline V gene sequence: CDR1 SGHRS, CDR2 YFSETQ. The CDR3 loop spans 14 amino acids. CDR3 nucleotide sequence: TGCGCCAGCAGCTTAGACGGTCGGGCAGATACGCAGTATTTT. This encodes CASSLDGRADTQYF.

As to this clonotype: A read error may account for a junction end that differs from germline. For the CDR3, the DNA is TGTGCTAGCAGCTTATCGTGGGGGCCGACAGATACGCAGTATTTT. This sequence encodes CASSLSWGPTDTQYF. The J gene is TRBJ2-3, the V gene TRBV7-7; perhaps TRBD1 as D (6 bases). Germline CDR1 SSHAT, CDR2 FNYEAQ (reference sequence). The CDR3 consists of 15 residues.

The rearrangement uses TRBV29-1 and TRBJ1-5; 9 nucleotides line up with TRBD1. The CDR3 totals 14 residues. V dropped 6 bases and J dropped 6; count of bases not matched to a gene: 9. Germline values: CDR1 SQVTM, CDR2 ANQGSEA. CDR3: CSVRIGQGSQPQHF. The CDR3 nucleotides read TGCAGCGTCAGAATTGGACAGGGGAGTCAGCCCCAGCATTTT.

The rearrangement links TRBV20-1 to TRBJ2-2, with TRBD2 matching over 8 bases. V was pared by 6 bases and J by 2 bases, with 5 bases of the junction left unmatched. The CDR3 loop spans 14 amino acids. CDR1 DFQATT and CDR2 SNEGSKA come from the germline V gene (reference sequence). In DNA form, the CDR3 reads TGCAGTGCCCGGGGGGGGCCAAACACCGGGGAGCTGTTTTTT. It is translated as CSARGGPNTGELFF.

The CDR3 DNA sequence: TGTGCCAGCAGTCGGGACAGGGTTTTAAGCGATGGCTACACCTTC. Protein: CASSRDRVLSDGYTF. This rearrangement joins TRBV2 to TRBJ1-2; 9 nucleotides line up with TRBD1. CDR3 size: 15 residues. V shed 5 bases and J 6 bases; nucleotides not matched to a gene: 10. Per germline, CDR1 SNHLY and CDR2 FYNNEI.

Points on this clonotype: One junction end disagrees with the germline gene, perhaps due to a read error. The chain combines TRBV7-7 with TRBJ1-5; no reliable D call. Germline V gene sequence: CDR1 SSHAT, CDR2 FNYEAQ (reference sequence). The CDR3 spans 13 residues. The CDR3, as DNA: TGTGCTAGCAGCTTAGATCTTGACCAGCCCCAGCATTTT. Its translation: CASSLDLDQPQHF.

This chain connects TRBV3-1 to TRBJ1-5, with D hard to call. Germline CDR1 and CDR2: LGHDT and YNNKEL (reference sequence). The V end lost 2 bases, the J end lost 3 bases, and 11 bases lay between the germline ends. The CDR3 has 15 amino acids. The CDR3 DNA reads as TGTGCCAGCAGCCAAATGATTCAGCCCAATCAGCCCCAGCATTTT. This gives the protein CASSQMIQPNQPQHF.